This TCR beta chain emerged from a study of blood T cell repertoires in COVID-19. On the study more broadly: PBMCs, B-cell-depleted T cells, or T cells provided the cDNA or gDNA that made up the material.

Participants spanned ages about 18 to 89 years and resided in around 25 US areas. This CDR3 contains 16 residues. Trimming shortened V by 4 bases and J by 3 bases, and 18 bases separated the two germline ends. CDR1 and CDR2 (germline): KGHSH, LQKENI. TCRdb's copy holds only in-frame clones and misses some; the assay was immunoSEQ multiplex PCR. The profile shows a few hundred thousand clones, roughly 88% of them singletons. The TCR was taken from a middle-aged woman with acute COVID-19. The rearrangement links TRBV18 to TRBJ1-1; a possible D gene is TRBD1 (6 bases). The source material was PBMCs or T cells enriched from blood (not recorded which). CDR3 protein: CASSLGQSPGDTEAFF. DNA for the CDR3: TGTGCCAGCTCACTCGGACAGAGCCCAGGGGACACTGAAGCTTTCTTT.